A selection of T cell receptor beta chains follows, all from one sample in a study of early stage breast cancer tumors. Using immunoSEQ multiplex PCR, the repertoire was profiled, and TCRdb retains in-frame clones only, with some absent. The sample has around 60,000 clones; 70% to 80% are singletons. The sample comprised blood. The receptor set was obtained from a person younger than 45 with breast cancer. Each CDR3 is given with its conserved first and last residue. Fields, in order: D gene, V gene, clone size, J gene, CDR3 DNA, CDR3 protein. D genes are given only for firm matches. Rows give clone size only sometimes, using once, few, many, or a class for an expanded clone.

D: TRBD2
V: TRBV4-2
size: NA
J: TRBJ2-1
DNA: TGTGCCAGCAGCTACCAGGGGACTAGCGGGAGGGGGGATGAGCAGTTCTTC
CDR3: CASSYQGTSGRGDEQFF

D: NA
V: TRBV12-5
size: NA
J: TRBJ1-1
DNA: TGTGCTAGTGGTCTGGAAGCCGGCACTGAAGCTTTCTTT
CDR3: CASGLEAGTEAFF

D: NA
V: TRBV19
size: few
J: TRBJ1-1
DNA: TGTGCCAGTAGTATATCCAGAGGGGCCGCTGAAGCTTTCTTT
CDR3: CASSISRGAAEAFF

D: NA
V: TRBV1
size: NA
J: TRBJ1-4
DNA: TGCACCAGCAGCCAGTCCCGGGACAGGCGTCGTGAAAAACTGTTTTTT
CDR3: CTSSQSRDRRREKLFF

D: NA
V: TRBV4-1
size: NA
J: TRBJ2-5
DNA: TGCGCCAGCAGCCAATATACAGGGTTACAAGAGACCCAGTACTTC
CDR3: CASSQYTGLQETQYF

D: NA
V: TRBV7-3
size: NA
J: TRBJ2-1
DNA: TGTGCCAGCAGCACGCTTCCCGACTCGGCCAATGAGCAGTTCTTC
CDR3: CASSTLPDSANEQFF

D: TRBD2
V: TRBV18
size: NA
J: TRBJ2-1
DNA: TGTGCCAGCTCACCACCAAGGACTAGCCCGTCCTGGGATGAGCAGTTCTTC
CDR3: CASSPPRTSPSWDEQFF

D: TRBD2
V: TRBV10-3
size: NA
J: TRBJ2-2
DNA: TGTGCCATCAGTGAGGCTAGCGGGCGAGCCTTGGGTTTCCCCGGGGAGCTGTTTTTT
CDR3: CAISEASGRALGFPGELFF

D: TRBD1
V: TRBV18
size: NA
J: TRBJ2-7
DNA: TGTGCCAGCTCAAACTCCGGGACAGGTGGCGAGCAGTACTTC
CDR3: CASSNSGTGGEQYF

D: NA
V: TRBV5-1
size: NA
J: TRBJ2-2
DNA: TGCGCCAGCAGCTTGGAAGTAATGTCCAGCTTTGTTGGCACCGGGGAGCTGTTTTTT
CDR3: CASSLEVMSSFVGTGELFF

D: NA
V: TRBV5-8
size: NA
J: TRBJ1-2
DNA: TGTGCCAGCAGCAGGGACGGTCCGGGCTACACCTTC
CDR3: CASSRDGPGYTF

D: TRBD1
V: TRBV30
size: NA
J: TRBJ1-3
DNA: TGTGCCTCAAGGGGGCCTGGAAACACCATATATTTT
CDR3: CASRGPGNTIYF

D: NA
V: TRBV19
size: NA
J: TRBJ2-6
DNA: TGTGCCAGTAGTTTTGCGGAGACCCCCGGGGCCAACGTCCTGACTTTC
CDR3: CASSFAETPGANVLTF

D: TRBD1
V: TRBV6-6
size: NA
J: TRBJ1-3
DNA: TGTGCCAGCACCAGGACAGGGTTGGACACCATATATTTT
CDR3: CASTRTGLDTIYF

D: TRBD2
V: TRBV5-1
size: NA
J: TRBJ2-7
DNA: TGCGCCAGCAGCTTGTCTGGACTAGCATCCTACGAGCAGTACTTC
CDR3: CASSLSGLASYEQYF

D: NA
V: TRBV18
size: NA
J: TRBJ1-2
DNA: TGTGCCAGCTCACCTCAGACGGTAGACTATGGCTACACCTTC
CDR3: CASSPQTVDYGYTF

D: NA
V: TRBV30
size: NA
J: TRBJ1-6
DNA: TGTGCCTGGAGTCGAATTACAGGGACGTACAATTCACCCCTCCACTTT
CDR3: CAWSRITGTYNSPLHF

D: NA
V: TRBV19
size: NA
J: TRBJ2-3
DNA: TGTGCCAGTAGTATGTTTCTAGGAGGGGCAGATACGCAGTATTTT
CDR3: CASSMFLGGADTQYF

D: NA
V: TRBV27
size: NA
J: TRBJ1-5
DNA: TGTGCCAGCAGTCCGGGGGGAGCTAATCAGCCCCAGCATTTT
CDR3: CASSPGGANQPQHF

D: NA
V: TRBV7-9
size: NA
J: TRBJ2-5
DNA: TGTGCCAGCAGCTTAGGGCCTCAAGAGACCCAGTACTTC
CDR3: CASSLGPQETQYF

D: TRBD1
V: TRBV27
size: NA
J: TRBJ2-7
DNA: TGTGCCAGCAGAAAAACTCCGGGACAGGCATCCTACGAGCAGTACTTC
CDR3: CASRKTPGQASYEQYF

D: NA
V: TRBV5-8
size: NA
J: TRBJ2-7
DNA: TGTGCCAGCAGCGGCTCCTACGAGCAGTACTTC
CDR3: CASSGSYEQYF

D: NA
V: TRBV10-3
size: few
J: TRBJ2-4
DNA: TGTGCCATCAGTGACGAGATAGCCAAAAACATTCAGTACTTC
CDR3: CAISDEIAKNIQYF

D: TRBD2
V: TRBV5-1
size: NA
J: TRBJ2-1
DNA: TGCGCCAGCAGCTTAGCGGGACCGGGGTACAATGAGCAGTTCTTC
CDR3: CASSLAGPGYNEQFF

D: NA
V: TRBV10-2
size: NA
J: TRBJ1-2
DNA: TGCGCCAGCAGTGAGTTTGGTCAGGGTGAAGGCTACACCTTC
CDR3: CASSEFGQGEGYTF

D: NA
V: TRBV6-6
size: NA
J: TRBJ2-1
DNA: TGTGCCAGCAGTTACGGGCTGCTCGGGGATGAGCAGTTCTTC
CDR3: CASSYGLLGDEQFF

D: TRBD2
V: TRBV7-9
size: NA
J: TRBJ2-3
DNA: TGTGCCAGCAGCATACGGCTAGCGGGTGCCACAGATACGCAGTATTTT
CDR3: CASSIRLAGATDTQYF

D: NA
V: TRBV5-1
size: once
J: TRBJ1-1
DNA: TGCGCCAGCAGCTTGGTTGGAGGGCCGGGGACTGAAGCTTTCTTT
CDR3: CASSLVGGPGTEAFF

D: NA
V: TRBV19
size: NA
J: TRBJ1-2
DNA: TGTGCCAGTAGTGCTACATCTTTCTGGAACTATGGCTACACCTTC
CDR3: CASSATSFWNYGYTF

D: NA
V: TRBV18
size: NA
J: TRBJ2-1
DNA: TGTGCCAGCTCACCGGGACTGAATGGGGAGCAGTTCTTC
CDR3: CASSPGLNGEQFF

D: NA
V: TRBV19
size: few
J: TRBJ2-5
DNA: TGTGCCAGTAGAGGGGCGTACCAAGAGACCCAGTACTTC
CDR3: CASRGAYQETQYF

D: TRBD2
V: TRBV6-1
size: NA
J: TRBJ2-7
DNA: TGTGCCAGCACGGGAGGGCGGGTCACCATCTACGAGCAGTACTTC
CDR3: CASTGGRVTIYEQYF

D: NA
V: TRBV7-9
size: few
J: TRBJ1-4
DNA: TGTGCCAGCAGCCCGGACGAGCGCAATGAAAAACTGTTTTTT
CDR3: CASSPDERNEKLFF

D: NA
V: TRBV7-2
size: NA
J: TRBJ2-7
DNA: TGTGCCAGCAGCTTAAGGCCCCCGGTGGACGAGCAGTACTTC
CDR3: CASSLRPPVDEQYF

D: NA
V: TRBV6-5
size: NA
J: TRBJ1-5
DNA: TGTGCCAGCAGTTACAGCAGCAATCAGCCCCAGCATTTT
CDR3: CASSYSSNQPQHF

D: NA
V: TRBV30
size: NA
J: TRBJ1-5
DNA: TGTGCCTGGAGTCATAGGACAAGCGATCAGCCCCAGCATTTT
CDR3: CAWSHRTSDQPQHF

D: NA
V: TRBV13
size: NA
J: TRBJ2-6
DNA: TGTGCCAGCAGTTCCGGGACCCCAAGCTCTGGGGCCAACGTCCTGACTTTC
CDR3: CASSSGTPSSGANVLTF

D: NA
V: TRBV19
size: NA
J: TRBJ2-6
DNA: TGTGCCAGTAGTATAAAGGGGGGCTCTGGGGCCAACGTCCTGACTTTC
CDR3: CASSIKGGSGANVLTF

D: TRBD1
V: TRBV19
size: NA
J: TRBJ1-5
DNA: TGTGCCAGTAGTCCCCGGGACAGGGGGGGCAATCAGCCCCAGCATTTT
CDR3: CASSPRDRGGNQPQHF

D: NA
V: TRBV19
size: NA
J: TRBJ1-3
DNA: TGTGCCAGTAGTGAGGGACGGTCTGGAAACACCATATATTTT
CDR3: CASSEGRSGNTIYF

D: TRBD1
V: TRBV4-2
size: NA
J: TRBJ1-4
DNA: TGTGCCAGCAGCCAAGAAAGGCGGACAGGGTTTGGTACTAATGAAAAACTGTTTTTT
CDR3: CASSQERRTGFGTNEKLFF

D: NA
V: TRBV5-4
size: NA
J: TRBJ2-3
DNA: TGTGCCAGCAGCAGGGAGGGGGGAGATACGCAGTATTTT
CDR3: CASSREGGDTQYF

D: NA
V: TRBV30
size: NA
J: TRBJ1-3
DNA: TGTGCCTGGAATCGGGGGCCTGGAAACACCATATATTTT
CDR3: CAWNRGPGNTIYF

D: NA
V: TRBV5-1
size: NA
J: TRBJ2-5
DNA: TGCGCCAGCAGCTTGGTTTCAGGGGAAGAGACCCAGTACTTC
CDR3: CASSLVSGEETQYF

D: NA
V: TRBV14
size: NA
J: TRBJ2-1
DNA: TGTGCCAGCAGCCAAAGCCTCCAGAGTAGGCCCGGGGTCTTC
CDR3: CASSQSLQSRPGVF

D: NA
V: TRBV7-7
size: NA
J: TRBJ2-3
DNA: TGTGCTAGCAGCTCGAACCACTATGGTGATACGCAGTATTTT
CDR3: CASSSNHYGDTQYF

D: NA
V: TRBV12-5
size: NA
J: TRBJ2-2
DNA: TGTGCTAGTGGTTTGGGGGGTACCGGGGAGCTGTTTTTT
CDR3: CASGLGGTGELFF

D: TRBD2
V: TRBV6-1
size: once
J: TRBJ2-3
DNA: TGTGCCAGCATCCCGGGACTAGCGGGCACAGATACGCAGTATTTT
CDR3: CASIPGLAGTDTQYF

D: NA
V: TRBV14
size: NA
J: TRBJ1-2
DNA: TGTGCCAGCAGCCAAGTAGGGGCCGGCTATGGCTACACCTTC
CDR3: CASSQVGAGYGYTF

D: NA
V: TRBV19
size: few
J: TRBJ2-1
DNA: TGTGCCAGTAGTATATCGGAGGGTCGGGGCCAGTTCTTC
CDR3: CASSISEGRGQFF

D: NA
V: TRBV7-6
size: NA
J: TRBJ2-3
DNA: TGTGCCAGCAGCTCGACCCCTAGGGGCACCGACGATACGCAGTATTTT
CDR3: CASSSTPRGTDDTQYF

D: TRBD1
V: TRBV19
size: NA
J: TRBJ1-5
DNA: TGTGCCAGTAGCGCCGGGACAGGGTGGGGGGGCAATCAGCCCCAGCATTTT
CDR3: CASSAGTGWGGNQPQHF

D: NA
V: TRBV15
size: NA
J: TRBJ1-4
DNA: TGTGCCACCAGCAGAGAGGTCAGGGACAATGAAAAACTGTTTTTT
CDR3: CATSREVRDNEKLFF

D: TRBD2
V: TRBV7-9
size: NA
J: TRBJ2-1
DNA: TGTGCCAGCAGCTCGGGACTAGCGGGAGGGCCGTTCCATGAGCAGTTCTTC
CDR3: CASSSGLAGGPFHEQFF

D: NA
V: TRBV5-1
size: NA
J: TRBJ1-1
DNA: TGCGCCAGCAGCTTGGCCCCAGGGGTGGACACTGAAGCTTTCTTT
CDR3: CASSLAPGVDTEAFF

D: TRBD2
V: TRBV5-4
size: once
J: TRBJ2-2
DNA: TGTGCCAGCAGCTTGGAAATAGCGGGAGGACCGAACACCGGGGAGCTGTTTTTT
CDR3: CASSLEIAGGPNTGELFF

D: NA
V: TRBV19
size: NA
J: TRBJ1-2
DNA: TGTGCCAGTAGTTTCCGGGGTGCTAACTATGGCTACACCTTC
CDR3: CASSFRGANYGYTF